This T cell receptor (beta chain) was recovered during a study of blood T cell repertoires in COVID-19. Study context: The United States, Italy and Spain provided the acute and convalescent COVID-19 samples. Nucleic acid was either cDNA or gDNA, and it came from T cells, B-cell-depleted T cells, or PBMCs.

With 4 bases clipped from V and 6 bases from J, the junction kept 5 bases outside the gene matches. CDR1 SGHRS and CDR2 YFSETQ come from the germline V gene. The CDR3 contains 13 residues. In the original processing: Nucleated cell number was recorded as an estimate derived from reference gene primer amplification. Data came from immunoSEQ multiplex PCR; TCRdb stores just in-frame clones and leaves some out. Clone size and the V and J calls come from that table; the DNA yielded D and trimming. Seen here are under 95,000 clones, roughly 86% observed once, and the top ten hold approximately 7%. The source of this sequence is a human donor with acute or convalescent COVID-19. The donor label of this sample is uncertain. The chain links TRBV5-1 to TRBJ2-3; 7 bases align to TRBD1. Sequencing input: peripheral blood. CDR3 sequence reads: CASSQDRADTQYF. CDR3 coding DNA: TGCGCCAGCAGCCAAGACAGGGCTGATACGCAGTATTTT.